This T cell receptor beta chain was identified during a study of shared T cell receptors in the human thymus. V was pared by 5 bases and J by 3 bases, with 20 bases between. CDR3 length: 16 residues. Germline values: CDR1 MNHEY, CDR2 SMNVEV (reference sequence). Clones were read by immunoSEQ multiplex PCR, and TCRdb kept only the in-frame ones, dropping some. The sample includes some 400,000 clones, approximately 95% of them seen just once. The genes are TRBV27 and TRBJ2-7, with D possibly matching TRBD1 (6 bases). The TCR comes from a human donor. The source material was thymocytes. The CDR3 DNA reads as TGTGCCAGCAGTGGAGGCCTCGGGACACTTCTCTACGAGCAGTACTTC. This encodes CASSGGLGTLLYEQYF.